This T cell receptor beta chain was sequenced in a study of shared T cell receptors in the human thymus. CDR3 length: 12 amino acids. Between the trimmed V and J ends, which lost 2 bases and 6 bases, there was a span of 7 bases. Germline CDR1 and CDR2: SEHNR and FQNEAQ (reference sequence). Sequenced by immunoSEQ multiplex PCR; TCRdb stores in-frame clones only, minus some. The sample has 700,000 or so clones, roughly 85% seen once. The sample was also reused in another study, on human thymus T cells.

Material: thymocytes. This TCR came from a girl under three years old with a congenital heart defect. V usage is TRBV7-9 and J usage is TRBJ1-2; D is unclear. For the CDR3, the DNA is TGTGCCAGCAGCTTAAGAGGGAATGGCTACACCTTC. Its translation is CASSLRGNGYTF.